The 5 T cell receptor beta chains below come from one sample, sequenced in a study of cytotoxic CD8 clonotypes in ibrutinib-treated CLL. Assay used: immunoSEQ multiplex PCR; TCRdb lists only in-frame clones, some missing. The sample carries 160,000 or so clones, approximately 80% recorded once. The specimen comprised PBMCs, sampled after 12 months of ibrutinib treatment. Receptors originate from a human donor with chronic lymphocytic leukemia.

This clone was seen once. The chain uses TRBV30 and TRBJ2-7; 8 bases fit TRBD2. Losses at the gene ends were 1 base for V and 7 bases for J; bases not matched to a gene: 9. CDR3 size: 14 residues. Looked up from germline, CDR1 is GTSNPN and CDR2 is SVGIG (reference sequence). In nucleotides, the CDR3 is TGTGCCTGGAGTGCCACAGCGGGACTAGGGGAGCAGTACTTC. It encodes CAWSATAGLGEQYF.

The rearrangement links TRBV28 to TRBJ2-5; a weak D match, TRBD1 (7 bases). In germline, CDR1 is MDHEN, CDR2 SYDVKM. Between the trimmed V and J ends, which lost 3 bases and 3 bases, there was a span of 26 bases. There are 19 residues in the CDR3. The DNA of the CDR3 is TGTGCCAGCAGTTTCCAGGTAATAGGTAGCGGCAGGGGGGAAGAGACCCAGTACTTC. Translated: CASSFQVIGSGRGEETQYF.

This rearrangement joins TRBV5-4 to TRBJ2-7; D might be TRBD2 (5 bases). Germline CDR1 reads SGHNT; CDR2 reads YYREEE (reference sequence). CDR3 size: 12 residues. V lost 1 base and J lost 5, with 7 bases in between. CDR3 region: CASSLPGNEQYF. The CDR3 DNA is TGTGCCAGCAGCTTGCCGGGGAACGAGCAGTACTTC.

This clone has just a few counts. The chain uses TRBV28 and TRBJ2-1, with TRBD2 identical over 13 bases. Germline lookup yields CDR1 MDHEN and CDR2 SYDVKM. V gave up 3 bases and J gave up 9 bases; unmatched junction bases: 17. The CDR3 extends over 19 amino acids. The CDR3 is CASSLISLSRTSGRGEQFF. The CDR3 DNA reads as TGTGCCAGCAGTTTGATATCCTTGTCCCGGACTAGCGGGAGAGGTGAGCAGTTCTTC.

The rearrangement joins TRBV27 to TRBJ2-7; TRBD2 aligns across 9 bases. Losses at the gene ends were 3 bases for V and 2 bases for J; bases not matched to a gene: 5. In germline, CDR1 is MNHEY, CDR2 SMNVEV (reference sequence). The CDR3 covers 15 residues. CDR3 sequence (DNA): TGTGCCAGCAGTTTTTCCAGCGGGGGGCCCTACGAGCAGTACTTC. This codes for CASSFSSGGPYEQYF.